This is a list of T cell receptor beta chains from one sample in a study of blood T cell repertoires in COVID-19. Only in-frame clones appear in the TCRdb table, and some are missing; sequencing was by immunoSEQ multiplex PCR. The sample lists 150,000 to 180,000 clones, under 90% seen once, with approximately 7.3% in the top ten. Sequencing input: PBMCs or T cells enriched from blood (not recorded which). These receptor sequences come from a man aged 50-59 years who had recovered from COVID-19. Each CDR3 is given with its conserved first and last residue. The order of the fields is clone size, D gene, V gene, J gene, CDR3 DNA, CDR3 protein. D genes are given only for firm matches. Where a row states a size, it is once, few, many or the class of an expanded clone; other rows omit it.

>-|TRBD1|TRBV6-1|TRBJ1-6
TGTGCCAGCAGTGAAGTTGACAGGGGTTCTTTATCGAGCTCCTATAATTCACCCCTCCACTTT
CASSEVDRGSLSSSYNSPLHF
>-|-|TRBV11-2|TRBJ1-1
TGTGCCAGCAGCCAGGGGAATCTGAACACTGAAGCTTTCTTT
CASSQGNLNTEAFF
>-|-|TRBV21-1|TRBJ1-3
TGTGCCAGCAGCCATCTAGGACAGGGCGAAGCTGGAAACACCATATATTTT
CASSHLGQGEAGNTIYF
>-|-|TRBV7-2|TRBJ1-5
TGTGCCAGCAGCTTAGGTTCGAGCCAGGTTAATCAGCCCCAGCATTTT
CASSLGSSQVNQPQHF
>-|-|TRBV12-3/TRBV12-4|TRBJ2-7
TGTGCCAGCAGAAAGGGGCTTTCCTACGAGCAGTACTTC
CASRKGLSYEQYF
>once|-|TRBV7-2|TRBJ1-6
TGTGCCAGCAGCAGCCCTTCGGATTCACCCCTCCACTTT
CASSSPSDSPLHF
>-|-|TRBV7-2|TRBJ1-3
TGTGCCAGCGGCCTCCAGCGGGGTGCTGGAAACACCATATATTTT
CASGLQRGAGNTIYF
>-|TRBD1|TRBV6-2/TRBV6-3|TRBJ2-1
TGTGCCAGCAGTTATTACGGACAGGGTCTAAATGAGCAGTTCTTC
CASSYYGQGLNEQFF
>-|-|TRBV18|TRBJ1-1
TGTGCCAGCTCTCCTAACAGGGTGGGGTCGGGCACTGAAGCTTTCTTT
CASSPNRVGSGTEAFF
>-|-|TRBV29-1|TRBJ1-1
TGCAGCGTTGAAGGCAGGCCATCGACTGAAGCTTTCTTT
CSVEGRPSTEAFF
>-|-|TRBV5-1|TRBJ1-2
TGCGCCAGCAGCTTGGTTCAGGGTAATGGCTACACCTTC
CASSLVQGNGYTF
>-|-|TRBV4-1|TRBJ1-2
TGCGCCAGCAGCCAAGAAAATCTGGAGAAATATGGCTACACCTTC
CASSQENLEKYGYTF
>-|TRBD1|TRBV7-3|TRBJ2-5
TGTGCCAGCAGCTTGACAGGGAACGGAGAGACCCAGTACTTC
CASSLTGNGETQYF
>few|TRBD2|TRBV5-1|TRBJ2-1
TGCGCCAGCAGCTTGGAAATAGCGGGGGGTGGAAATGAGCAGTTCTTC
CASSLEIAGGGNEQFF
>few|TRBD2|TRBV19|TRBJ2-5
TGTGCCAGTAGTATCCCTGGACTAGCGCGGGAGACCCAGTACTTC
CASSIPGLARETQYF
>once|TRBD2|TRBV2|TRBJ2-4
TGTGCCAGCAGTGGTTGGCGGGGGGGGAATCTAGCCAAAAACATTCAGTACTTC
CASSGWRGGNLAKNIQYF
>-|TRBD1|TRBV19|TRBJ2-3
TGTGCCAGTAGTATTCAGGGGGTTAGCACAGATACGCAGTATTTT
CASSIQGVSTDTQYF
>-|TRBD2|TRBV5-6|TRBJ2-3
TGTGCCAGCAGCAAAAGCGGGGTTGCAGATACGCAGTATTTT
CASSKSGVADTQYF
>-|-|TRBV20-1|TRBJ2-1
TGCAGTGCTAGACGGCGGGTAGAGCAGTTCTTC
CSARRRVEQFF
>-|TRBD2|TRBV11-3|TRBJ2-7
TGTGCCAGCAGCTCTAGCGGGGGGATCTCTTACGAGCAGTACTTC
CASSSSGGISYEQYF
>-|TRBD1|TRBV7-9|TRBJ2-5
TGTGCCAGCAGCAGGGGACAGGCGGCGGGTTTTGGGACCCAGTACTTC
CASSRGQAAGFGTQYF
>-|-|TRBV27|TRBJ2-7
TGTGCCAGCACCCCAGGTCGGGGCTCCTACGAGCAGTACTTC
CASTPGRGSYEQYF
>-|TRBD1|TRBV28|TRBJ2-1
TGTGCCAGCAGTTTAGGGACAGGGGGCAATGAGCAGTTCTTC
CASSLGTGGNEQFF
>-|-|TRBV10-3|TRBJ2-5
TGTGCCATCAGTCAAAACCCACCGGGACTCAATAGACAAGAGACCCAGTACTTC
CAISQNPPGLNRQETQYF
>few|-|TRBV7-9|TRBJ1-1
TGTGCCAGCAGCCTAAGGAGGGATCACACTGAAGCTTTCTTT
CASSLRRDHTEAFF
>once|TRBD2|TRBV7-9|TRBJ2-1
TGTGCCAGCACGGGACTAGCCTACAATGAGCAGTTCTTC
CASTGLAYNEQFF
>-|-|TRBV30|TRBJ1-3
TGTGCCTGGAGTGTCGGCGGGGCCGCCGGAAACACCATATATTTT
CAWSVGGAAGNTIYF
>few|TRBD2|TRBV7-2|TRBJ2-5
TGTGCCAGCAGCTCTACTGGCGGGGGACCGGTAGAGACCCAGTACTTC
CASSSTGGGPVETQYF
>few|-|TRBV7-3|TRBJ2-4
TGTGCCAGCAGCCTTATACTAGCCAAAAACATTCAGTACTTC
CASSLILAKNIQYF
>-|TRBD2|TRBV15|TRBJ2-1
TGTGCCACCAGCAGAGGGACTAGCGGGGGGCTTGAGCAGTTCTTC
CATSRGTSGGLEQFF
>-|-|TRBV15|TRBJ2-5
TGTGCCACCAGCAGAGTACCCGGGGAGACCCAGTACTTC
CATSRVPGETQYF
>-|TRBD1|TRBV12-5|TRBJ1-2
TGTGCTAGTGGTTTGGGTGGACAGGGTTGGGGCTACACCTTC
CASGLGGQGWGYTF
>-|TRBD2|TRBV19|TRBJ2-3
TGTGCCAGTAGTCCTCCTAGCGGGGGGAAGTGGGATACGCAGTATTTT
CASSPPSGGKWDTQYF
>-|-|TRBV6-5|TRBJ1-2
TGTGCCAGCAGCGGAAGGAGCAACTATGGCTACACCTTC
CASSGRSNYGYTF
>few|TRBD1|TRBV4-2|TRBJ1-5
TGTGCCAGCAGCCAAGAGCATCAGGGGGGCAATCAGCCCCAGCATTTT
CASSQEHQGGNQPQHF
>-|-|TRBV5-6|TRBJ1-2
TGTGCCAGCAGCTCCGGGGTCCCGGGTAGGGATGGCTACACCTTC
CASSSGVPGRDGYTF